These T cell receptor beta chains were read from a single sample in a study of T cell repertoires in cytomegalovirus infection. TCRdb used MiXCR to reprocess the reads, holding one entry per CDR3 protein. The table shows some 350,000 distinct CDR3 sequences, with about 34% occurring only once. These TCRs are of unknown antigen specificity. The sequenced sample was cultured PBMCs, obtained from culture after CMV antigen stimulation. These receptors originate from a human donor in good health (CMV status not recorded). Some clones in this sample may be carry-over from other donors' samples. CDR3s include the opening cysteine and the closing phenylalanine or tryptophan. Each record gives: CDR3 protein, CDR3 DNA, J gene, clone size, V gene, D gene. A D gene is named only where the DNA matches it firmly. Some rows mark clone size as missing; the rest say once, few, many or name a class of expanded clone.

CDR3aa: CSARAAGQGNQPQHF
CDR3nt: TGCAGTGCTAGAGCCGCTGGACAGGGCAATCAGCCCCAGCATTTT
j_gene: TRBJ1-5
abundance: .
v_gene: TRBV20-1
d_gene: TRBD1

CDR3aa: CASSSVRGPDSPLHF
CDR3nt: TGTGCCAGCAGCTCGGTTCGGGGGCCGGATTCACCCCTCCACTTT
j_gene: TRBJ1-6
abundance: .
v_gene: TRBV7-2
d_gene: .

CDR3aa: CASSLSWQPNTEAFF
CDR3nt: TGTGCCAGCAGCTTAAGTTGGCAGCCGAACACTGAAGCTTTCTTT
j_gene: TRBJ1-1
abundance: .
v_gene: TRBV7-2
d_gene: .

CDR3aa: CSAGFYNEQFF
CDR3nt: TGCAGTGCTGGATTCTACAATGAGCAGTTCTTC
j_gene: TRBJ2-1
abundance: .
v_gene: TRBV20-1
d_gene: .

CDR3aa: CASSEKTGVSGELFF
CDR3nt: TGTGCCAGCAGTGAAAAGACAGGGGTTTCCGGGGAGCTGTTTTTT
j_gene: TRBJ2-2
abundance: once
v_gene: TRBV2
d_gene: TRBD1

CDR3aa: CAIQIENIQYF
CDR3nt: TGTGCCATCCAGATCGAAAACATTCAGTACTTC
j_gene: TRBJ2-4
abundance: .
v_gene: TRBV10-3
d_gene: .

CDR3aa: CASSQDPRLAGGLIYEQYF
CDR3nt: TGTGCCAGCAGCCAAGATCCTAGACTAGCGGGAGGACTGATCTACGAGCAGTACTTC
j_gene: TRBJ2-7
abundance: .
v_gene: TRBV4-2
d_gene: TRBD2

CDR3aa: CASSLGTGSTEAFF
CDR3nt: TGTGCCAGCAGCTTGGGGACAGGGTCCACTGAAGCTTTCTTT
j_gene: TRBJ1-1
abundance: .
v_gene: TRBV7-9
d_gene: TRBD1

CDR3aa: CASSYSIGGFGTEAFF
CDR3nt: TGTGCCAGCAGTTACTCGATCGGGGGGTTCGGCACTGAAGCTTTCTTT
j_gene: TRBJ1-1
abundance: .
v_gene: TRBV6-2/TRBV6-3
d_gene: .

CDR3aa: CASSQEILGTRRQQFF
CDR3nt: TGCGCCAGCAGCCAAGAAATTCTCGGGACCCGAAGACAGCAGTTCTTC
j_gene: TRBJ2-1
abundance: .
v_gene: TRBV4-3
d_gene: .

CDR3aa: CASSIARMNTEAFF
CDR3nt: TGTGCCAGTAGTATTGCCAGAATGAACACTGAAGCTTTCTTT
j_gene: TRBJ1-1
abundance: .
v_gene: TRBV19
d_gene: .

CDR3aa: CASSFRDRLNEKLFF
CDR3nt: TGTGCCAGCAGTTTTAGGGACAGACTTAATGAAAAACTGTTTTTT
j_gene: TRBJ1-4
abundance: few
v_gene: TRBV27
d_gene: TRBD1

CDR3aa: CAISEEALSSYNEQFF
CDR3nt: TGTGCCATCAGTGAGGAGGCATTGAGCTCCTACAATGAGCAGTTCTTC
j_gene: TRBJ2-1
abundance: few
v_gene: TRBV10-3
d_gene: .

CDR3aa: CASSLGSGFPEAFF
CDR3nt: TGTGCCAGCAGCTTAGGTTCGGGTTTCCCTGAAGCTTTCTTT
j_gene: TRBJ1-1
abundance: .
v_gene: TRBV7-9
d_gene: .

CDR3aa: CASNLLTANTEAFF
CDR3nt: TGTGCCAGTAACCTATTGACAGCGAACACTGAAGCTTTCTTT
j_gene: TRBJ1-1
abundance: .
v_gene: TRBV19
d_gene: .

CDR3aa: CASSPNPAKGPDTQYF
CDR3nt: TGTGCCAGCAGTCCGAACCCCGCGAAGGGTCCCGATACGCAGTATTTT
j_gene: TRBJ2-3
abundance: few
v_gene: TRBV7-2
d_gene: .

CDR3aa: CASSLQGGSDNEQFF
CDR3nt: TGTGCCAGCAGCCTACAGGGCGGGAGCGACAATGAGCAGTTCTTC
j_gene: TRBJ2-1
abundance: .
v_gene: TRBV7-2
d_gene: .

CDR3aa: CASKELYNEQFF
CDR3nt: TGTGCCAGCAAGGAACTCTACAATGAGCAGTTCTTC
j_gene: TRBJ2-1
abundance: few
v_gene: TRBV6-2/TRBV6-3
d_gene: .

CDR3aa: CAISVTSGRANQYEQYF
CDR3nt: TGTGCCATCAGTGTGACTAGCGGGAGGGCCAATCAATACGAGCAGTACTTC
j_gene: TRBJ2-7
abundance: many
v_gene: TRBV10-3
d_gene: TRBD2

CDR3aa: CASSLRWGAGEKLFF
CDR3nt: TGTGCCAGCAGCCTACGGTGGGGGGCAGGCGAAAAACTGTTTTTT
j_gene: TRBJ1-4
abundance: .
v_gene: TRBV7-6
d_gene: .

CDR3aa: CASSLETGRFGNQPQHF
CDR3nt: TGTGCCAGCAGCTTAGAGACAGGGAGGTTTGGCAATCAGCCCCAGCATTTT
j_gene: TRBJ1-5
abundance: .
v_gene: TRBV7-2
d_gene: TRBD1

CDR3aa: CSARDGTSGRSDTQYF
CDR3nt: TGCAGTGCTAGAGACGGGACTAGCGGGAGGTCGGATACGCAGTATTTT
j_gene: TRBJ2-3
abundance: .
v_gene: TRBV20-1
d_gene: TRBD2

CDR3aa: CASSLNLPSGDTYNEQFF
CDR3nt: TGTGCCAGCAGCTTGAACTTGCCGAGCGGAGACACCTACAATGAGCAGTTCTTC
j_gene: TRBJ2-1
abundance: .
v_gene: TRBV7-2
d_gene: .

CDR3aa: CASSLEGRGSTDTQYF
CDR3nt: TGTGCCAGCAGCTTAGAGGGAAGGGGTAGCACAGATACGCAGTATTTT
j_gene: TRBJ2-3
abundance: few
v_gene: TRBV11-2
d_gene: .

CDR3aa: CASSLAQGTGEYSNQPQHF
CDR3nt: TGTGCCAGCAGTTTAGCCCAGGGGACAGGGGAGTATAGCAATCAGCCCCAGCATTTT
j_gene: TRBJ1-5
abundance: few
v_gene: TRBV12-3/TRBV12-4
d_gene: TRBD1

CDR3aa: CASSLGLAGEMRELFF
CDR3nt: TGTGCCAGCAGTTTAGGACTAGCGGGAGAAATGCGGGAGCTGTTTTTT
j_gene: TRBJ2-2
abundance: .
v_gene: TRBV28
d_gene: TRBD2

CDR3aa: CASSLAASGEQYF
CDR3nt: TGTGCCAGCAGCTTAGCGGCTAGTGGCGAGCAGTACTTC
j_gene: TRBJ2-7
abundance: many
v_gene: TRBV7-2
d_gene: .

CDR3aa: CATRDRSYEQYF
CDR3nt: TGTGCCACCCGGGACAGATCCTACGAGCAGTACTTC
j_gene: TRBJ2-7
abundance: once
v_gene: TRBV6-2/TRBV6-3
d_gene: TRBD1

CDR3aa: CASTDRGRVQPQHF
CDR3nt: TGTGCCAGTACGGACAGGGGGCGCGTTCAGCCCCAGCATTTT
j_gene: TRBJ1-5
abundance: few
v_gene: TRBV19
d_gene: TRBD1

CDR3aa: CASSLEGVAGEQFF
CDR3nt: TGTGCCAGCAGCTTAGAGGGAGTAGCGGGAGAACAGTTCTTC
j_gene: TRBJ2-1
abundance: few
v_gene: TRBV11-2
d_gene: TRBD2

CDR3aa: CSATHPISSWYYTEAFF
CDR3nt: TGCAGTGCTACCCATCCCATATCTTCTTGGTATTACACTGAAGCTTTCTTT
j_gene: TRBJ1-1
abundance: .
v_gene: TRBV20-1
d_gene: .

CDR3aa: CASSYSGGPRGYTF
CDR3nt: TGTGCCAGCAGTTACTCTGGGGGGCCTCGCGGCTACACCTTC
j_gene: TRBJ1-2
abundance: .
v_gene: TRBV6-8
d_gene: .

CDR3aa: CSAKKPGQDNEQFF
CDR3nt: TGCAGTGCAAAGAAACCAGGGCAGGACAATGAGCAGTTCTTC
j_gene: TRBJ2-1
abundance: .
v_gene: TRBV20-1
d_gene: .

CDR3aa: CASSFQGENQETQYF
CDR3nt: TGTGCCAGCAGTTTTCAGGGAGAAAACCAAGAGACCCAGTACTTC
j_gene: TRBJ2-5
abundance: .
v_gene: TRBV12-3/TRBV12-4
d_gene: .

CDR3aa: CASSLGGGPRLSSYNEQFF
CDR3nt: TGTGCCAGCAGCTTAGGGGGGGGGCCCCGATTAAGCTCCTACAATGAGCAGTTCTTC
j_gene: TRBJ2-1
abundance: .
v_gene: TRBV7-4
d_gene: .

CDR3aa: CASSLAGRSARGGELFF
CDR3nt: TGTGCCAGTAGTTTGGCCGGCAGGAGCGCCCGGGGCGGGGAGCTGTTTTTT
j_gene: TRBJ2-2
abundance: .
v_gene: TRBV19
d_gene: .

CDR3aa: CAISVVSGKGFF
CDR3nt: TGTGCCATCAGCGTCGTTAGCGGGAAGGGGTTCTTC
j_gene: TRBJ2-1
abundance: .
v_gene: TRBV10-3
d_gene: TRBD2

CDR3aa: CSANYYRGTYNSPLHF
CDR3nt: TGCAGTGCTAACTACTACAGGGGAACCTATAATTCACCCCTCCACTTT
j_gene: TRBJ1-6
abundance: .
v_gene: TRBV20-1
d_gene: TRBD1

CDR3aa: CASSLVGLAGVGNTGELFF
CDR3nt: TGTGCCAGCAGCTTAGTCGGACTAGCGGGAGTAGGCAACACCGGGGAGCTGTTTTTT
j_gene: TRBJ2-2
abundance: few
v_gene: TRBV7-2
d_gene: TRBD2

CDR3aa: CASSRGGRSSYEQYF
CDR3nt: TGTGCCAGCAGCCGAGGGGGCAGGAGCTCCTACGAGCAGTACTTC
j_gene: TRBJ2-7
abundance: once
v_gene: TRBV7-9
d_gene: TRBD1

CDR3aa: CASSLGQPLNGYTF
CDR3nt: TGCGCCAGCAGCTTGGGCCAACCTCTAAATGGCTACACCTTC
j_gene: TRBJ1-2
abundance: .
v_gene: TRBV5-1
d_gene: .

CDR3aa: CATSREAGQSSYNEQFF
CDR3nt: TGTGCCACCAGCAGAGAAGCCGGACAGAGCTCCTACAATGAGCAGTTCTTC
j_gene: TRBJ2-1
abundance: .
v_gene: TRBV15
d_gene: .

CDR3aa: CASSGADGPRTVSYEQYF
CDR3nt: TGTGCCAGCAGCGGGGCGGATGGGCCGAGGACGGTCTCCTACGAGCAGTACTTC
j_gene: TRBJ2-7
abundance: .
v_gene: TRBV7-6
d_gene: .

CDR3aa: CASANAGSMNTEAFF
CDR3nt: TGTGCCAGTGCGAATGCAGGGAGCATGAACACTGAAGCTTTCTTT
j_gene: TRBJ1-1
abundance: few
v_gene: TRBV12-3/TRBV12-4
d_gene: .

CDR3aa: CASSHGLGLAADTQYF
CDR3nt: TGCGCCAGCAGCCACGGGCTGGGACTAGCAGCAGATACGCAGTATTTT
j_gene: TRBJ2-3
abundance: once
v_gene: TRBV4-1
d_gene: TRBD2

CDR3aa: CSATPYLQTNYGYTF
CDR3nt: TGCAGTGCTACCCCCTATCTCCAGACCAACTATGGCTACACCTTC
j_gene: TRBJ1-2
abundance: .
v_gene: TRBV20-1
d_gene: .

CDR3aa: CSAGRGPNQPQHF
CDR3nt: TGCAGTGCTGGCAGGGGACCAAATCAGCCCCAGCATTTT
j_gene: TRBJ1-5
abundance: few
v_gene: TRBV20-1
d_gene: .

CDR3aa: CASSFITSTPPTMGQYF
CDR3nt: TGTGCCAGCAGCTTTATCACCTCCACCCCCCCCACGATGGGGCAGTATTTT
j_gene: TRBJ2-3
abundance: .
v_gene: TRBV7-3
d_gene: .

CDR3aa: CASSFLTLRPGQPHEGELFF
CDR3nt: TGTGCCAGCAGTTTCTTGACCCTACGCCCGGGACAGCCCCACGAAGGGGAGCTGTTTTTT
j_gene: TRBJ2-2
abundance: .
v_gene: TRBV28
d_gene: TRBD1

CDR3aa: CASRHLAGFTGELFF
CDR3nt: TGTGCCAGTAGACATCTAGCGGGATTCACCGGGGAGCTGTTTTTT
j_gene: TRBJ2-2
abundance: .
v_gene: TRBV19
d_gene: TRBD2

CDR3aa: CASSPDGTGIASPLHF
CDR3nt: TGCGCCAGCAGCCCCGACGGTACAGGGATCGCTTCACCCCTCCACTTT
j_gene: TRBJ1-6
abundance: .
v_gene: TRBV4-1
d_gene: .